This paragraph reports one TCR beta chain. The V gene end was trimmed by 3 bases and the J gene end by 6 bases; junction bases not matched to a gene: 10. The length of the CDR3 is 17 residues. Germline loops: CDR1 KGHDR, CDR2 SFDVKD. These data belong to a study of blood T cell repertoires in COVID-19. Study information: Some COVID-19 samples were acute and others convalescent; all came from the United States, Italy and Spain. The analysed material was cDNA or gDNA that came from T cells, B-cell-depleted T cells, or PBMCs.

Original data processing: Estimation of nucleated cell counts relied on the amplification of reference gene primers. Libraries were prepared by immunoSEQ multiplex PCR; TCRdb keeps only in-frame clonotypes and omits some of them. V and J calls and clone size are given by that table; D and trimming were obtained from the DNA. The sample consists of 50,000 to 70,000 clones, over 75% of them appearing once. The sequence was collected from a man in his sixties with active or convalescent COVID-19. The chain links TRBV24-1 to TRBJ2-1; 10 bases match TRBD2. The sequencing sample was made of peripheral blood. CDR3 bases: TGTGCCACCAGTGATGCTAGCGGGAGCTCCGGCGGCAATGAGCAGTTCTTC. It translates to CATSDASGSSGGNEQFF.